The entry below describes one T cell receptor beta chain. Its antigen is still unknown. This sample is drawn from a study of T cell responses to AZD1222 COVID-19 vaccine. Assay: immunoSEQ multiplex PCR; the TCRdb copy retains only in-frame clones and omits some. The sample contains tens of thousands of clones, roughly nine tenths of which appear only once. Study findings and constraints: Among vaccine-associated CD4 TCRs, coverage spanned spike, with dominance at 160-218 and 743-854. Unmutated variant regions are reportedly targeted by nearly half of spike-specific TCRs.

Trimming shortened V by 6 bases and J by 3 bases, and 17 bases separated the two germline ends. The length of the CDR3 is 15 residues. Germline CDR1 is LNHDA and CDR2 is SQIVND (reference sequence). The sequence was collected from an adult in good health. The chain recombines TRBV19 with TRBJ1-2, with D unclear. Material: peripheral blood, obtained on day 0 of MenACWY control vaccination. In nucleotides, the CDR3 is TGTGCCAGTAGCCCAGACATCTCTAAACACTATGGCTACACCTTC. Translation: CASSPDISKHYGYTF. The entire variable domain, with the rest obtained from reference TRBV19 and TRBJ1-2, is as follows: DGGITQSPKYLFRKEGQNVTLSCEQNLNHDAMYWYRQDPGQGLRLIYYSQIVNDFQKGDIAEGYSVSREKKESFPLTVTSAQKNPTAFYLCASSPDISKHYGYTFGSGTRLTVV.